This section outlines one T cell receptor (beta chain) sequence together with its context. These data are taken from a study of blood T cell repertoires in COVID-19. Study at large: Sites in the United States, Italy and Spain provided acute and convalescent COVID-19 samples. Sources were T cells, B-cell-depleted T cells, or PBMCs; the material itself was cDNA or gDNA.

In the study's own analysis: Amplified reference gene primers provided the basis for estimating nucleated cell counts. Data came from immunoSEQ multiplex PCR; TCRdb stores just in-frame clones and leaves some out. V and J calls and clone size are as listed in that table; D and trimming were resolved from the DNA. Counted here are fewer than 70,000 clones, approximately 90% occurring once; the ten biggest clones make up approximately 8.4%. Looked up from germline, CDR1 is MNHEY and CDR2 is SMNVEV (reference sequence). V shed 7 bases and J 2 bases; nucleotides not matched to a gene: 7. This CDR3 comprises 14 residues.

This TCR was recovered from a woman in her 70s with active COVID-19. Sequencing input: peripheral blood. This chain connects TRBV27 to TRBJ1-1, with 7 bases identical to TRBD1. CDR3 sequence: CASTSGQTNTEAFF. Written as DNA, the CDR3 is TGTGCCAGCACCTCGGGACAGACTAACACTGAAGCTTTCTTT.